Following are 16 T cell receptor beta chains from one sample sequenced in a study of blood T cell repertoires in COVID-19. The repertoire was sequenced with immunoSEQ multiplex PCR; TCRdb's copy has only in-frame clones and lacks some. The sample lists about 400,000 clones, about nine tenths seen once, with less than 2% in the top ten. The specimen sequenced was PBMCs or T cells enriched from blood (not recorded which). Receptors originate from a woman in her twenties or thirties who had recovered from COVID-19.

The V gene is TRBV27, the J gene TRBJ1-5, with 10 bases that match TRBD1. Germline assignment: CDR1 MNHEY and CDR2 SMNVEV (reference sequence). The CDR3 contains 15 residues. V lost 4 bases and J lost 6; bases outside the gene matches: 6. The CDR3: CASSSGTGVFQPQHF. DNA of the CDR3: TGTGCCAGCAGTTCCGGGACAGGGGTTTTTCAGCCCCAGCATTTT.

The chain joins TRBV7-8 to TRBJ2-7; D is perhaps TRBD1 (5 bases). This CDR3 has 15 amino acids. The germline V gene encodes CDR1 SGHVS and CDR2 FQNEAQ. V gave up 0 bases and J gave up 6 bases, with 15 bases separating them. Here the CDR3 DNA reads TGTGCCAGCAGCTTAGCCAGGGCGCCGGGCTCCGAGCAGTACTTC. It yields the protein CASSLARAPGSEQYF.

This chain uses TRBV30 with TRBJ1-2; 11 bases match TRBD1. Germline V CDR1 and CDR2: GTSNPN, SVGIG (reference sequence). The CDR3 length is 15 residues. J lost 5 bases, V lost 2 bases, and 7 bases had no gene match. CDR3 sequence: CAWSNGQGAGYGYTF. Here the CDR3 DNA reads TGTGCCTGGAGTAATGGACAGGGGGCAGGGTATGGCTACACCTTC.

The rearrangement uses TRBV6-5 and TRBJ2-5; maybe TRBD2 (6 bases). Germline V gives CDR1 MNHEY, CDR2 SVGAGI. This CDR3 region has 10 residues. Here the CDR3 DNA reads TGTGCGGGGGGCCAAGAGACCCAGTACTTC. It yields the protein CAGGQETQYF.

The chain uses TRBV15 and TRBJ2-3, with a weak D call TRBD1 (6 bases). Germline lookup yields CDR1 LNHNV and CDR2 YYDKDF (reference sequence). The V end was cut by 6 bases, the J end by 0 bases, with 16 bases between. This CDR3 has 16 residues. The CDR3, as DNA: TGTGCCACCAGTTCCCGGTCTACAGGGAGCACAGATACGCAGTATTTT. It is translated as CATSSRSTGSTDTQYF.

The chain links TRBV4-1 to TRBJ2-3; 7 bases fit TRBD2. Per germline, CDR1 MGHRA and CDR2 YSYEKL. This CDR3 has 14 residues. Trimming took 6 bases from V and 2 from J; bases not matched to a gene: 5. CDR3 sequence reads: CASSPSGHTDTQYF. CDR3 DNA: TGCGCCAGCAGTCCTAGCGGCCACACAGATACGCAGTATTTT.

The chain recombines TRBV19 with TRBJ1-2, with 9 bases that match TRBD1. CDR1 and CDR2 (germline): LNHDA, SQIVND (reference sequence). J lost 2 bases, V lost 8 bases, and 6 bases had no gene match. The CDR3 has 14 amino acids. CDR3 residues: CASVNRGRNYGYTF. CDR3 DNA: TGTGCCAGTGTGAACAGGGGGCGCAACTATGGCTACACCTTC.

The chain has TRBV27 and TRBJ2-7, with 9 bases matching TRBD1. V lost 4 bases to trimming and J lost 2 bases; unmatched junction nucleotides: 15. The V gene's germline CDR1 is MNHEY and CDR2 SMNVEV (reference sequence). CDR3 length equals 18 residues. CDR3 in amino acids: CASSSRDRAPDLPYEQYF. CDR3 nucleotide sequence: TGTGCCAGCAGTTCCCGGGACAGGGCGCCGGACCTTCCCTACGAGCAGTACTTC.

The chain's CDR3 is CASSFNSAGISNEQFF. The CDR3 region has the DNA TGTGCCAGCAGCTTTAACTCCGCGGGGATAAGCAATGAGCAGTTCTTC. The V call is TRBV11-2, the J call TRBJ2-1; D possibly corresponds to TRBD2 (6 bases). The CDR3 totals 16 residues. Germline values: CDR1 SGHAT, CDR2 FQNNGV. With 3 bases removed from V and 6 bases from J, the gap between germline ends came to 18 bases.

The chain carries TRBV2 and TRBJ2-7; no clear D. The CDR3 covers 11 residues. Germline assignment: CDR1 SNHLY and CDR2 FYNNEI. Trimming removed 7 bases from V and 5 bases from J, with 9 bases in between. CDR3 sequence: CASTLPDEQYF. The CDR3 DNA follows: TGTGCCAGCACCCTTCCCGACGAGCAGTACTTC. Complete variable domain (other parts from reference TRBV2 and TRBJ2-7): EPEVTQTPSHQVTQMGQEVILRCVPISNHLYFYWYRQILGQKVEFLVSFYNNEISEKSEIFDDQFSVERPDGSNFTLKIRSTKLEDSAMYFCASTLPDEQYFGPGTRLTVT.

Written as DNA, the CDR3 is TGTGCCAGCAGTTACTCGTCCCAGGGTGGCGATCAGCCCCAGCATTTT. Translation: CASSYSSQGGDQPQHF. This chain joins TRBV6-5 and TRBJ1-5; tentative D call: TRBD1 (5 bases). The CDR3 is made up of 16 amino acids. The germline V gene has CDR1 MNHEY and CDR2 SVGAGI. V was trimmed by 0 bases and J by 5 bases, leaving 14 bases between them.

The chain joins TRBV9 to TRBJ2-5; a possible D gene is TRBD2 (7 bases). Germline assignment: CDR1 SGDLS and CDR2 YYNGEE. The CDR3 covers 14 residues. Trimming removed 5 bases at V and 4 bases at J, with 15 bases between. CDR3 amino acids: CASSKGGPRETQYF. CDR3 in DNA: TGTGCCAGCAGTAAGGGGGGGCCTAGAGAGACCCAGTACTTC.

V gene TRBV6-5 combines with J gene TRBJ2-4, with unresolved D. V shed 0 bases and J shed 1 base, with 4 bases lying between them. CDR3 size: 14 residues. Germline loops: CDR1 MNHEY, CDR2 SVGAGI. Here the CDR3 DNA reads TGTGCCAGCAGTTACTCCGGGGCCAAAAACATTCAGTACTTC. Translation: CASSYSGAKNIQYF.

In DNA, the CDR3 is TGTGCCAGCAGTTTTGGGGGGAACGAGCAGTACTTC. Its translation is CASSFGGNEQYF. The V gene is TRBV27, the J gene TRBJ2-7, with a weak D call TRBD2 (6 bases). Germline CDR1 MNHEY, CDR2 SMNVEV (reference sequence). V dropped 3 bases and J dropped 5 bases, with 8 bases sitting between them. The CDR3 is 12 amino acids.

The rearrangement joins TRBV19 to TRBJ1-1; perhaps TRBD1 as D (5 bases). CDR1 LNHDA and CDR2 SQIVND come from the germline V gene (reference sequence). CDR3 length: 16 amino acids. Trimming shortened V by 1 base and J by 1 base, and 13 bases separated the two germline ends. The CDR3 bases are TGTGCCAGTAGTATAGGTGGGGCAGGGAAGAACACTGAAGCTTTCTTT. Translated: CASSIGGAGKNTEAFF.

The V and J genes are TRBV6-2 or TRBV6-3 and TRBJ1-6, with D unresolved. The CDR3 loop spans 13 amino acids. CDR1 MNHEY and CDR2 SVGEGT come from the germline V gene. V lost 4 bases and J lost 14, with 15 bases in between. CDR3 in DNA: TGTGCCAGCAGTTTAGCGGGTGGAGTAGCCCTCCACTTT. This translates into CASSLAGGVALHF.